This T cell receptor (beta chain) originates from a study of blood T cell repertoires in COVID-19. Study as a whole: Researchers got acute and convalescent COVID-19 samples from the United States, Italy and Spain. PBMCs, B-cell-depleted T cells, or T cells provided the cDNA or gDNA that made up the material.

Trimming shortened V by 0 bases and J by 6 bases, and 12 bases separated the two germline ends. Germline V gene sequence: CDR1 MNHEY, CDR2 SVGAGI. The CDR3 is 16 residues long. Seattle patients were enrolled while actively infected and followed longitudinally. Original analysis: Amplifying reference gene primers gave estimates of nucleated cell counts. Method: immunoSEQ multiplex PCR; TCRdb's copy keeps in-frame clones and lacks some. The V and J calls and the clone size are those of that table, but D and trimming were determined from the DNA. The sample yields about 430,000 clones, 70% to 90% seen once.

The gene calls are TRBV6-5 and TRBJ2-6, with D maybe TRBD1 (5 bases). This TCR derives from a man younger than 30 with COVID-19, enrolled during active disease. The sequenced sample consisted of peripheral blood. This CDR3 is CASSYSGALTANVLTF. CDR3 DNA sequence: TGTGCCAGCAGTTACTCTGGGGCCCTTACGGCCAACGTCCTGACTTTC.